This T cell receptor beta chain was recorded in a study of cytomegalovirus exposure and HLA in healthy donors. Study-wide findings and caveats: By a later analysis, the bulk of CMV-associated TCR beta chains appeared HLA-restricted. There were under 200 TCR beta chains listed as cytomegalovirus-associated. The presence/absence work took it that sequencing depth was about the same across donors.

To note about this clone: The antigen remains undetermined.

Researchers ran the PCR with 60 Vbeta and 13 Jbeta primers. Authors' processing steps: Among the unique TCR beta chains that a later analysis counted, about 84 million in all, about 10 million were shared. Clones were sequenced by immunoSEQ multiplex PCR, and TCRdb holds only the in-frame ones, with some missing. V and J calls and clone size are as listed in that table; D and trimming were resolved from the DNA. The data hold about 160,000 clones, with around 83% observed a single time. In germline, CDR1 is LNHDA, CDR2 SQIVND (reference sequence). CDR3 length: 16 residues. Trimming stripped 2 bases from V and 5 bases from J, with 16 bases between.

This receptor was identified in a man aged 50 to 60 in good health and CMV-seropositive. The sample taken for sequencing was PBMCs. The chain joins TRBV19 to TRBJ1-5; D is unclear. The DNA of the CDR3 is TGTGCCAGTAGTATACGGTCCCCCCAAGCCTATCAGCCCCAGCATTTT. Its translation: CASSIRSPQAYQPQHF. The full variable domain, with the rest looked up from reference TRBV19 and TRBJ1-5, is DGGITQSPKYLFRKEGQNVTLSCEQNLNHDAMYWYRQDPGQGLRLIYYSQIVNDFQKGDIAEGYSVSREKKESFPLTVTSAQKNPTAFYLCASSIRSPQAYQPQHFGDGTRLSIL.